Below, one T cell receptor (beta chain) is given with its context. Its antigen remains unknown. Then a second PCR, running roughly 7 to 11 cycles, was carried out with a sample-barcoded 5' primer and a J-beta primer mix. Each cDNA molecule carried a tag from a template-switch adaptor that contained 12 random nucleotides. TCRdb passed the 5' RACE reads through MiXCR, listing each CDR3 protein once. This sample has some 290,000 distinct CDR3 sequences, with around 30% found just once. This record comes from a study of blood T cells in healthy people across ages. Germline-derived CDR1 and CDR2 are SGHAT and FQNNGV. V lost 0 bases and J 4 bases, leaving 15 bases between the germline ends. The CDR3 runs 16 residues. The study's findings and limits: The authors considered diversity estimates from one million T cells to be underestimates. Donor CMV infection status was unknown, possibly confounding age-related changes in expanded clonotypes. Naive T cell percentage showed a strong correlation with the diversity of TCR beta.

The sequence was collected from a woman aged 70-85 years in good health. The V gene is TRBV11-2, the J gene TRBJ1-2; D is unresolved. Sample: blood. DNA of the CDR3: TGTGCCAGCAGCTTAGATCGAATTTGGACGGGCTATGGCTACACCTTC. Its protein product is CASSLDRIWTGYGYTF.